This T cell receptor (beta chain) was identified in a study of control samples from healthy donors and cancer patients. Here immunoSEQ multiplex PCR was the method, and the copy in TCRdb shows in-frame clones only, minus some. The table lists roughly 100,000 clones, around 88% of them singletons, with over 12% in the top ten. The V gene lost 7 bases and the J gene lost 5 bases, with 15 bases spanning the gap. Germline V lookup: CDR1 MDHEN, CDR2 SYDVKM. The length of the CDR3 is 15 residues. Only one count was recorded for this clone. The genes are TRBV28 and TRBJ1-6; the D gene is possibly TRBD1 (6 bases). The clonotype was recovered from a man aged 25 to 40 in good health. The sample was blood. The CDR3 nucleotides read TGTGCCAGCATCACAGGACAGCCCAATAATTCACCCCTCCACTTT. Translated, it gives CASITGQPNNSPLHF. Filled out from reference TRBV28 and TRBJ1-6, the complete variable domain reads DVKVTQSSRYLVKRTGEKVFLECVQDMDHENMFWYRQDPGLGLRLIYFSYDVKMKEKGDIPEGYSVSREKKERFSLILESASTNQTSMYLCASITGQPNNSPLHFGNGTRLTVT.